Below are 30 T cell receptor beta chains sequenced from a single sample in a study of blood T cell repertoires in COVID-19. Sequencing used immunoSEQ multiplex PCR; TCRdb keeps in-frame clones, though not all of them. The sample holds about 80,000 clones, over 75% seen once. Sequenced input: peripheral blood. These receptors all come from a man older than 75 with acute or convalescent COVID-19.

This clone was counted many times. This rearrangement joins TRBV11-2 to TRBJ2-7; possibly TRBD2 for D (5 bases). The CDR3 contains 14 residues. V lost 1 base, J lost 3 bases, and 10 bases lay in between. Germline V gene sequence: CDR1 SGHAT, CDR2 FQNNGV. The CDR3 DNA reads as TGTGCCAGCAGCTTAGCTTTTGGGAGCTACGAGCAGTACTTC. Encoded protein: CASSLAFGSYEQYF.

V usage is TRBV19 and J usage is TRBJ2-7; TRBD2 matches 7 bases. Germline assignment: CDR1 LNHDA and CDR2 SQIVND (reference sequence). The junction had 12 bases not matched to a gene; V was cut back by 3 bases and J by 4 bases. The CDR3 is 16 residues long. The DNA for the CDR3 is TGTGCCAGTAGTATGGTAGCGGGCGGTTCGCCGTACGAGCAGTACTTC. This codes for CASSMVAGGSPYEQYF. Full variable domain (remainder filled in from reference TRBV19 and TRBJ2-7): DGGITQSPKYLFRKEGQNVTLSCEQNLNHDAMYWYRQDPGQGLRLIYYSQIVNDFQKGDIAEGYSVSREKKESFPLTVTSAQKNPTAFYLCASSMVAGGSPYEQYFGPGTRLTVT.

J is TRBJ2-3 and V is TRBV5-1; TRBD1 aligns across 7 bases. The J segment lost 4 bases and the V segment lost 5 bases, leaving 10 bases of the junction unmatched. The germline gives CDR1 SGHRS, CDR2 YFSETQ. The CDR3 runs 15 residues. The CDR3 DNA is TGCGCCAGCAGGTCGGAACAGGGGATTGCAGATACGCAGTATTTT. Its protein product is CASRSEQGIADTQYF.

The gene calls are TRBV3-1 (or the pseudogene TRBV3-2) and TRBJ2-7; 8 bases agree with TRBD1. V trimming: 6 bases; J trimming: 6 bases; junction bases outside the gene matches: 7. Looked up from germline, CDR1 is LGHDT and CDR2 is YNNKEL (reference sequence). This CDR3 spans 13 amino acids. CDR3 nucleotides: TGTGCCAGCAGTCCCCCCACAGGGGGCGAGCAGTACTTC. Its translation: CASSPPTGGEQYF.

In DNA form, the CDR3 reads TGTGCCAGCGGACGCCCGGGACAGGGGGCGCGTTTAAGTTCCTACGAGCAGTACTTC. Its protein is CASGRPGQGARLSSYEQYF. The rearrangement joins TRBV7-9 to TRBJ2-7; 12 positions agree with TRBD1. With 8 bases clipped from V and 1 base from J, the junction kept 18 bases outside the gene matches. Per the germline V gene, CDR1 is SEHNR and CDR2 is FQNEAQ (reference sequence). The CDR3 loop spans 19 amino acids.

The chain couples TRBV6-2 or TRBV6-3 to TRBJ1-5; possibly TRBD1 for D (5 bases). V was clipped by 2 bases and J by 1 base, with 6 bases between them. CDR1 is MNHEY and CDR2 is SVGEGT in the germline V gene. This CDR3 is built from 14 residues. The CDR3 is CASSYGGSNQPQHF. The CDR3 coding sequence is TGTGCCAGCAGTTACGGGGGGAGCAATCAGCCCCAGCATTTT.

The V gene is TRBV19, the J gene TRBJ1-1; a possible D gene is TRBD1 (5 bases). Germline loops: CDR1 LNHDA, CDR2 SQIVND (reference sequence). The CDR3 runs 13 residues. Deletions cut 5 bases from V and 6 bases from J, with 13 bases between. CDR3 loop: CASSPGGVPEAFF. CDR3 in DNA: TGTGCCAGTAGTCCCGGGGGGGTCCCTGAAGCTTTCTTT.

This clone was detected once. The chain joins TRBV29-1 to TRBJ2-7, with 8 bases that match TRBD1. V was clipped by 3 bases and J by 4 bases; unmatched bases: 8. This CDR3 region has 14 residues. Germline V CDR1 and CDR2: SQVTM, ANQGSEA. The CDR3 loop is CSVDGGQGGYEQYF. CDR3 coding DNA: TGCAGCGTTGACGGAGGACAGGGAGGTTACGAGCAGTACTTC.

This chain uses TRBV9 with TRBJ1-4, with TRBD1 as a possible D gene (5 bases). The V and J ends lost 4 bases and 2 bases respectively, with 15 bases between them. The CDR3 loop spans 16 amino acids. Germline assignment: CDR1 SGDLS and CDR2 YYNGEE. Written as DNA, the CDR3 is TGTGCCAGCAGCCCTCGATTACAGGCCACTAATGAAAAACTGTTTTTT. This translates into CASSPRLQATNEKLFF.

In regard to this clone: A read error may produce the germline difference seen at one junction end. The J gene is TRBJ1-1, the V gene TRBV5-8; D remains ambiguous. Germline CDR1 and CDR2: SGHTS and YDEGEE. This CDR3 has 12 amino acids. The CDR3 coding sequence is TGTGCCAGCAACTTGATATACACTGAAGCTTTCTTT. Amino acids: CASNLIYTEAFF.

This chain joins TRBV27 and TRBJ2-7, with TRBD1 matching over 10 bases. Germline V lookup: CDR1 MNHEY, CDR2 SMNVEV (reference sequence). This CDR3 has 16 residues. Unmatched junction bases numbered 7, after V lost 2 bases and J lost 3 bases. CDR3 DNA sequence: TGTGCCAGCAGTTTAGAGCCCCGGGACAGGGGCTACGAGCAGTACTTC. Protein sequence: CASSLEPRDRGYEQYF.

This chain connects TRBV3-1 (or the pseudogene TRBV3-2) to TRBJ2-3; TRBD2 matches at 16 bases. The ends lost 4 bases at V and 0 bases at J; junction bases unmatched: 4. Germline CDR1 reads LGHDT; CDR2 reads YNNKEL (reference sequence). This CDR3 region has 18 residues. CDR3 in amino acids: CASSPGLAGGQSTDTQYF. The CDR3 DNA reads as TGTGCCAGCAGCCCGGGACTAGCGGGGGGGCAGAGCACAGATACGCAGTATTTT.

The chain uses TRBV19 and TRBJ1-5, with D maybe TRBD1 (6 bases). Trimming took 5 bases from V and 7 from J, leaving 12 bases between them. Germline V gene sequence: CDR1 LNHDA, CDR2 SQIVND (reference sequence). The CDR3 has 13 amino acids. The CDR3 bases are TGTGCCAGTAGTCGGTCAGGGGAACAGCCCCAGCATTTT. This encodes CASSRSGEQPQHF.

This chain connects TRBV19 to TRBJ1-2, with 10 bases identical to TRBD1. V gave up 3 bases and J gave up 5 bases; unmatched junction bases: 3. The CDR3 spans 14 residues. Looked up from germline, CDR1 is LNHDA and CDR2 is SQIVND (reference sequence). The CDR3: CASSIWGQGYGYTF. In nucleotides, the CDR3 is TGTGCCAGTAGTATCTGGGGACAGGGGTATGGCTACACCTTC. The full variable domain, rest sourced from reference TRBV19 and TRBJ1-2, is DGGITQSPKYLFRKEGQNVTLSCEQNLNHDAMYWYRQDPGQGLRLIYYSQIVNDFQKGDIAEGYSVSREKKESFPLTVTSAQKNPTAFYLCASSIWGQGYGYTFGSGTRLTVV.

This clone was picked up one time. The CDR3 protein is CASSPGGLAGEVITGELFF. CDR3 coding DNA: TGTGCCAGCAGCCCGGGCGGACTAGCGGGGGAGGTGATCACCGGGGAGCTGTTTTTT. The V call is TRBV5-4, the J call TRBJ2-2; 13 positions agree with TRBD2. Germline assignment: CDR1 SGHNT and CDR2 YYREEE (reference sequence). CDR3 size: 19 residues. The J segment lost 4 bases and the V segment lost 4 bases, leaving 13 bases of the junction unmatched.

This clone has only one observation. The junction differs from germline at one of its ends, possibly a read error. This chain links TRBV9 with TRBJ1-3; D gene uncertain. The CDR3 has 18 residues. Germline-derived CDR1 and CDR2 are SGDLS and YYNGEE. The CDR3 region has the DNA TGTGCCAGCAGCGTAAGAAAGGAGAGGGAAAGCTCTGGAAACGCCATATATTTT. It encodes CASSVRKERESSGNAIYF.

This clone appeared a few times. The chain couples TRBV11-2 to TRBJ2-3, with D possibly being TRBD1 (6 bases). The CDR3 is 13 residues long. Germline-derived CDR1 and CDR2 are SGHAT and FQNNGV. Trimming left V 5 bases short and J 1 base short, with 7 bases between. CDR3 DNA: TGTGCCAGCAGCGGACAGCGCACAGATACGCAGTATTTT. Its protein is CASSGQRTDTQYF.

The rearrangement links TRBV7-9 to TRBJ1-4; no clear D. The CDR3 has 16 amino acids. Trimming took 1 base from V and 5 from J, leaving 14 bases between them. CDR1 is SEHNR, CDR2 FQNEAQ, per germline (reference sequence). CDR3 sequence reads: CASSLDGRDSNEKLFF. DNA for the CDR3: TGTGCCAGCAGCTTAGATGGGCGCGATTCGAATGAAAAACTGTTTTTT.

The rearrangement uses TRBV19 and TRBJ2-3; 9 bases fit TRBD1. The V gene's germline CDR1 is LNHDA and CDR2 SQIVND (reference sequence). This CDR3 region has 16 residues. V shed 3 bases, J shed 9 bases, and the junction held 13 bases outside the gene matches. The CDR3 loop is CASSIIGQGHLGTQYF. CDR3 DNA sequence: TGTGCCAGTAGTATCATAGGACAGGGGCATTTAGGGACGCAGTATTTT.

J is TRBJ1-5 and V is TRBV5-8, with a tentative D call TRBD1 (6 bases). This CDR3 spans 16 amino acids. CDR1 and CDR2 (germline): SGHTS, YDEGEE. The V and J ends lost 4 bases and 0 bases respectively, with 14 bases between them. The CDR3 DNA is TGTGCCAGCAGCCAAGGACAGCTCGATAGCAATCAGCCCCAGCATTTT. As protein: CASSQGQLDSNQPQHF.

This clone has only a few counts. V and J are TRBV10-1 and TRBJ2-7, with 10 bases fitting TRBD2. This CDR3 has 16 amino acids. Trimming removed 3 bases from V and 4 bases from J; junction bases left unmatched: 9. Germline CDR1 is WNHNN and CDR2 is SYGVQD (reference sequence). The CDR3, as DNA: TGCGCCAGCAGTGATCCGGCTAGCGGGGGAACGTACGAGCAGTACTTC. It yields the protein CASSDPASGGTYEQYF.

This chain links TRBV15 with TRBJ1-1; D is perhaps TRBD1 (5 bases). The germline gives CDR1 LNHNV, CDR2 YYDKDF (reference sequence). CDR3 length equals 14 residues. Trimming stripped 5 bases from V and 3 bases from J, with 13 bases between. This CDR3 is CATSVIRVYTEAFF. In nucleotides, the CDR3 is TGTGCCACCAGCGTAATCAGGGTTTACACTGAAGCTTTCTTT.

This rearrangement joins TRBV7-3 to TRBJ2-1; 8 nucleotides match TRBD1. The J segment lost 9 bases and the V segment lost 5 bases, leaving 6 bases of the junction unmatched. The CDR3 is 13 residues long. Germline CDR1 reads SGHTA; CDR2 reads FQGTGA. CDR3 sequence (DNA): TGTGCCAGCAGCGAAACAGGGGGAGGTGAGCAGTTCTTC. Protein: CASSETGGGEQFF. The full variable domain, in which reference TRBV7-3 and TRBJ2-1 provide the parts outside the CDR3, is GAGVSQTPSNKVTEKGKYVELRCDPISGHTALYWYRQSLGQGPEFLIYFQGTGAADDSGLPNDRFFAVRPEGSVSTLKIQRTERGDSAVYLCASSETGGGEQFFGPGTRLTVL.

This chain joins TRBV5-4 and TRBJ2-3; D is perhaps TRBD1 (5 bases). Germline loops: CDR1 SGHNT, CDR2 YYREEE (reference sequence). V dropped 3 bases and J dropped 1 base, with 6 bases sitting between them. This CDR3 has 13 residues. The CDR3 sequence is CASSSRGTDTQYF. The CDR3 nucleotides are TGTGCCAGCAGCTCCAGGGGCACAGATACGCAGTATTTT.

This clone appeared a single time. This sequence joins TRBV6-5 and TRBJ1-1; weak D call: TRBD1 (6 bases). Germline values: CDR1 MNHEY, CDR2 SVGAGI. Trimming shortened V by 6 bases and J by 2 bases, and 10 bases separated the two germline ends. The CDR3 runs to 13 residues. CDR3 sequence reads: CASRVQGNTEAFF. The CDR3 DNA reads as TGTGCCAGCAGAGTACAGGGAAACACTGAAGCTTTCTTT.

The chain uses TRBV5-6 and TRBJ2-4; possible D gene TRBD1, 6 bases. The CDR3 has 16 amino acids. Germline CDR1 reads SGHDT; CDR2 reads YYEEEE. Trimming took off 0 bases at V and 0 bases at J, with 10 bases between the two ends. The CDR3 DNA sequence: TGTGCCAGCAGCTTGGGGACAGTATTAGCCAAAAACATTCAGTACTTC. Protein sequence: CASSLGTVLAKNIQYF. Supplemented by reference TRBV5-6 and TRBJ2-4, the full variable domain reads DAGVTQSPTHLIKTRGQQVTLRCSPKSGHDTVSWYQQALGQGPQFIFQYYEEEERQRGNFPDRFSGHQFPNYSSELNVNALLLGDSALYLCASSLGTVLAKNIQYFGAGTRLSVL.

This chain uses TRBV3-1 (or the pseudogene TRBV3-2) with TRBJ1-2; 10 bases fit TRBD1. Germline-derived CDR1 and CDR2 are LGHDT and YNNKEL (reference sequence). This CDR3 comprises 14 residues. V lost 7 bases and J lost 4; bases outside the gene matches: 6. The CDR3 loop reads CASTPGQGIYGYTF. The CDR3 DNA reads TGTGCCAGCACCCCGGGACAGGGGATCTATGGCTACACCTTC.

The chain has TRBV9 and TRBJ2-7, with TRBD2 matching over 12 bases. This CDR3 is built from 15 residues. Germline V gives CDR1 SGDLS, CDR2 YYNGEE. Germline trimming cut 4 bases from V and 3 bases from J; bases unmatched to any gene: 5. DNA for the CDR3: TGTGCCAGCAGCAGCGGACTAGCGGGGATCTACGAGCAGTACTTC. It translates to CASSSGLAGIYEQYF. The variable domain in full, completed from reference TRBV9 and TRBJ2-7, reads DSGVTQTPKHLITATGQRVTLRCSPRSGDLSVYWYQQSLDQGLQFLIQYYNGEERAKGNILERFSAQQFPDLHSELNLSSLELGDSALYFCASSSGLAGIYEQYFGPGTRLTVT.

The chain recombines TRBV7-9 with TRBJ1-6, with 7 bases that match TRBD1. Unmatched junction bases numbered 8, after V lost 1 base and J lost 14 bases. This CDR3 has 14 amino acids. CDR1 is SEHNR, CDR2 FQNEAQ, per germline (reference sequence). In DNA form, the CDR3 reads TGTGCCAGCAGCTTAGACAGGGGATTCGGGGCCCTCCACTTT. This translates into CASSLDRGFGALHF.

The CDR3 DNA is TGCGCCAGCAGCCGTGACAGGGGTGGGCTGCAGCCCCAGCATTTT. Its translation is CASSRDRGGLQPQHF. The V gene is TRBV4-1, the J gene TRBJ1-5; 8 nucleotides line up with TRBD1. CDR1 MGHRA and CDR2 YSYEKL come from the germline V gene. There are 15 residues in the CDR3. J was trimmed by 7 bases and V by 4 bases; bases with no gene match: 9.